The following is a TCR beta chain sequence with its context. What it recognizes is unknown. These data come from a study of T cell repertoires in cytomegalovirus infection. The overall study: Evidence of both CMV infection and a matching HLA type came from public TCR beta signatures.

Study-wide results and caveats: The ex vivo response was dominated by HLA-C-restricted CMV-specific TCR beta clonotypes.

TCRdb re-called the reads through MiXCR, storing one row per CDR3 protein. In the table there are 450,000 to 600,000 distinct CDR3 sequences, more than 30% of which are singletons. Sequences were derived from cultured PBMCs, sampled from culture after CMV antigen stimulation. This receptor was identified in a human donor in good health (CMV status not recorded). Some clones in this sample may be carry-over from other donors' samples.

CDR3 region: CASSFSGTALNQPQHF. CDR3 sequence (DNA): TGTGCCAGCAGCTTTAGTGGGACAGCTCTAAATCAGCCCCAGCATTTT. The chain joins TRBV7-3 to TRBJ1-5; 7 bases map to TRBD1. The CDR3 covers 16 residues. V was clipped by 3 bases and J by 4 bases; unmatched bases: 9. The germline V gene encodes CDR1 SGHTA and CDR2 FQGTGA. Together with reference TRBV7-3 and TRBJ1-5, the CDR3 gives the full variable domain: GAGVSQTPSNKVTEKGKYVELRCDPISGHTALYWYRQSLGQGPEFLIYFQGTGAADDSGLPNDRFFAVRPEGSVSTLKIQRTERGDSAVYLCASSFSGTALNQPQHFGDGTRLSIL.